This T cell receptor (beta chain) was recovered during a study of T-cell reconstitution after alpha-beta-depleted transplantation in children. Findings and limits, study-wide: At day 60, the high TCRbeta diversity found in some patients originated from recipient T cells and thymic progenitors that had survived. Alpha-beta T cells about two months after transplant reportedly derived from several hundred expanded graft clones. A year post-transplant, T-cell counts and diversity derived mostly from newly produced T cells.

This clonotype was detected ten times or more. The antigen remains unidentified. The CDR3 has 14 amino acids. The V gene's germline CDR1 is LGHDT and CDR2 YNNKEL (reference sequence). Trimming shortened V by 5 bases and J by 1 base, and 11 bases separated the two germline ends. Preparation of the TCRbeta library involved a method that used unique molecular identifiers. TCRdb re-called the PCR reads with MiXCR, one entry per CDR3 protein. The data show about a million distinct CDR3 sequences, with 25% to 30% seen just once and 25% to 35% held by the top ten. The chain uses TRBV3-1 and TRBJ2-5; D is undetermined. Specimen: PBMCs, mostly from graft donor cells, collected 360 days after TCRalphabeta/CD19-depleted stem cell transplant. This receptor was taken from a boy less than two years old who had a stem cell transplant for SCID, so the T cells may come from the graft donor. CDR3 sequence reads: CASSKDLSQETQYF. The DNA for the CDR3 is TGTGCCAGCAGCAAGGACCTATCCCAAGAGACCCAGTACTTC.